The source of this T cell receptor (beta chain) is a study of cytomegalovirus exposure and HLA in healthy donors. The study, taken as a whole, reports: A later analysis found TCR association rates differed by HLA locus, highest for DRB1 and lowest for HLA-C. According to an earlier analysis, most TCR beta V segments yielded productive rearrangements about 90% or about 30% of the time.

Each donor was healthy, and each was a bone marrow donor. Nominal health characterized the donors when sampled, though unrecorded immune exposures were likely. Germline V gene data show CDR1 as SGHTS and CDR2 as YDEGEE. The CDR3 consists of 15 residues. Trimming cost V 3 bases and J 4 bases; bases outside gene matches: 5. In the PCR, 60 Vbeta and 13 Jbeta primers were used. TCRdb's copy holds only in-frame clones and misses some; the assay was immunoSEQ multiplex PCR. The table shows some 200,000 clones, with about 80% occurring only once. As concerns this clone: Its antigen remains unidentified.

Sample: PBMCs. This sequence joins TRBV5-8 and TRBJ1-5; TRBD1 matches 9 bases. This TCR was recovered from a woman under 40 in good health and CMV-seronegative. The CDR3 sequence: CASSSPGTGNQPQHF. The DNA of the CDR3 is TGTGCCAGCAGCTCTCCCGGGACAGGGAATCAGCCCCAGCATTTT. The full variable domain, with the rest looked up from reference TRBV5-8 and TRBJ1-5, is EAGVTQSPTHLIKTRGQQATLRCSPISGHTSVYWYQQALGLGLQFLLWYDEGEERNRGNFPPRFSGRQFPNYSSELNVNALELEDSALYLCASSSPGTGNQPQHFGDGTRLSIL.